This T cell receptor (beta chain) appears in the sequencing data of a study of T cell changes during pregnancy in multiple sclerosis. After removal of 7 bases from V and 4 bases from J, the junction contained 8 bases not matched to a gene. Germline CDR1 is MNHNY and CDR2 is SVGAGI (reference sequence). CDR3 length: 14 amino acids. The protocol was immunoSEQ multiplex PCR, while the TCRdb copy is restricted to in-frame clones and leaves out a portion. The profile shows tens of thousands of clones, roughly 93% of them singletons. The chain carries TRBV6-6 and TRBJ2-7; 9 bases are a match to TRBD1. The TCR sequence derives from a female donor with multiple sclerosis, enrolled in a pregnancy study. The sample here was peripheral blood, taken in the third trimester of pregnancy. The CDR3 is CASNIQGARYEQYF. CDR3 nucleotide sequence: TGTGCCAGCAACATACAGGGGGCGCGGTACGAGCAGTACTTC.